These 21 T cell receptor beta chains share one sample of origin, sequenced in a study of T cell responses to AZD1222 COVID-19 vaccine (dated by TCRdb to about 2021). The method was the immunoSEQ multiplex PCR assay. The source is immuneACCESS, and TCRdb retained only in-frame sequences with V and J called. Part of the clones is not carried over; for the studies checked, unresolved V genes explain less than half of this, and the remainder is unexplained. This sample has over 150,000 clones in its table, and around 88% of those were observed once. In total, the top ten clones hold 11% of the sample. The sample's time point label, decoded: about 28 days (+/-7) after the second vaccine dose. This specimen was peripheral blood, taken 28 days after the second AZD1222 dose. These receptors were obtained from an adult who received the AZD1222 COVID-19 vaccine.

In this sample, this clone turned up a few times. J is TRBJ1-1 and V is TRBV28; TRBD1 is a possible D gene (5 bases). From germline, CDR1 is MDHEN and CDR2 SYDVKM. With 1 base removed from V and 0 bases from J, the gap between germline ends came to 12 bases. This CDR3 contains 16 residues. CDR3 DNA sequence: TGTGCCAGCAGTTTATTGGGGGGAGATATGAACACTGAAGCTTTCTTT. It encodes CASSLLGGDMNTEAFF.

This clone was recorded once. In DNA form, the CDR3 reads TGTGCCAGTAGGACAGGGGGACGAGAGACCCAGTACTTC. Amino acid sequence: CASRTGGRETQYF. The V call is TRBV19, the J call TRBJ2-5; TRBD1 matches at 9 bases. The V and J ends lost 6 bases and 4 bases, in that order; junction bases with no gene match: 3. This CDR3 contains 13 residues. CDR1 and CDR2 from the germline V gene are LNHDA and SQIVND (reference sequence).

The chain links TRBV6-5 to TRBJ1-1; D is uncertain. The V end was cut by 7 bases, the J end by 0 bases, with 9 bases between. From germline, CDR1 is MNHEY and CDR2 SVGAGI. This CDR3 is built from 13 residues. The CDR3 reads CASTADMNTEAFF. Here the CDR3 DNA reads TGTGCCAGCACGGCGGATATGAACACTGAAGCTTTCTTT.

The CDR3 coding sequence is TGCGCCAGCAGCTTGGAGGGGGACCCCTACGAGCAGTACTTC. It encodes CASSLEGDPYEQYF. The chain has TRBV5-1 and TRBJ2-7; possible D gene TRBD1, 6 bases. Trimming shortened V by 0 bases and J by 2 bases, and 9 bases separated the two germline ends. CDR3 length: 14 amino acids. Per the germline V gene, CDR1 is SGHRS and CDR2 is YFSETQ. The variable domain in full, with the rest retrieved from reference TRBV5-1 and TRBJ2-7, is KAGVTQTPRYLIKTRGQQVTLSCSPISGHRSVSWYQQTPGQGLQFLFEYFSETQRNKGNFPGRFSGRQFSNSRSEMNVSTLELGDSALYLCASSLEGDPYEQYFGPGTRLTVT.

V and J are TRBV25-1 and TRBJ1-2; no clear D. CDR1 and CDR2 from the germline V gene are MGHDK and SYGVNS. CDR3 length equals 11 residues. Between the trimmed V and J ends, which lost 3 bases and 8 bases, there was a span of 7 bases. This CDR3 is CASSDPPGYTF. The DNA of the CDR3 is TGTGCCAGCAGTGACCCTCCGGGCTACACCTTC.

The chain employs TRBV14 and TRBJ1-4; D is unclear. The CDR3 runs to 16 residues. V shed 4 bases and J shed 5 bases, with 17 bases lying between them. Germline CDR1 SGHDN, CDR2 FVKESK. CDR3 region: CASSPVTGRKNEKLFF. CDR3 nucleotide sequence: TGTGCCAGCAGCCCTGTGACTGGACGGAAGAATGAAAAACTGTTTTTT.

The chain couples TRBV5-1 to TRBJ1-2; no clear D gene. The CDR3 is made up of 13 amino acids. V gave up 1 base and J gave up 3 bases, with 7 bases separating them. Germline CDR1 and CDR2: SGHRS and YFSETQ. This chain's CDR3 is CASSLLTDYGYTF. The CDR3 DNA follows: TGCGCCAGCAGCTTGTTAACAGACTATGGCTACACCTTC.

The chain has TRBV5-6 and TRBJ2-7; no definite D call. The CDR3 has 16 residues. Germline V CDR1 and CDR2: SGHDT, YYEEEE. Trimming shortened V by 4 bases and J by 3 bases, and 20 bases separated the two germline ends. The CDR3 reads CASSPKDGAYDYEQYF. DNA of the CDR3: TGTGCCAGCAGCCCGAAGGATGGTGCTTACGACTACGAGCAGTACTTC.

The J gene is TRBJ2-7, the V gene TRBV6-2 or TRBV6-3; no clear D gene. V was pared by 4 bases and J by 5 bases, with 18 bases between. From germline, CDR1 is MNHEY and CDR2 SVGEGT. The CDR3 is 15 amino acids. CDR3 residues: CASSFRGVRDHEQYF. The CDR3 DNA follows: TGTGCCAGCAGTTTCCGTGGGGTCCGAGACCACGAGCAGTACTTC.

CDR3 loop: CASSIAGTGYSPLHF. In DNA, the CDR3 is TGTGCCAGTAGTATAGCCGGGACAGGGTATTCACCCCTCCACTTT. The J gene is TRBJ1-6, the V gene TRBV19; 9 bases line up with TRBD1. The V and J ends lost 1 base and 8 bases, in that order; junction bases with no gene match: 3. The CDR3 length is 15 residues. CDR1 and CDR2 from the germline V gene are LNHDA and SQIVND (reference sequence).

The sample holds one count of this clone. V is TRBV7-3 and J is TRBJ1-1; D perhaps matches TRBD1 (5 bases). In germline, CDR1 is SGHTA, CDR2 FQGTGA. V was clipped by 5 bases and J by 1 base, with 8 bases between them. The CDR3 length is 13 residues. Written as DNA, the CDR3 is TGTGCCAGCAGCCAGACAGAGAACACTGAAGCTTTCTTT. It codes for CASSQTENTEAFF.

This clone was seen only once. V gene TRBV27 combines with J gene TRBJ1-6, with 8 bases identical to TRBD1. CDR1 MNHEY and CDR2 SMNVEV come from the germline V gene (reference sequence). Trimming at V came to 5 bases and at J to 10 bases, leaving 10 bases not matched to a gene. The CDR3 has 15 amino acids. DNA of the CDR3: TGTGCCAGCAGTCCGGGGACAGGAATAGGGTCACCCCTCCACTTT. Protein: CASSPGTGIGSPLHF.

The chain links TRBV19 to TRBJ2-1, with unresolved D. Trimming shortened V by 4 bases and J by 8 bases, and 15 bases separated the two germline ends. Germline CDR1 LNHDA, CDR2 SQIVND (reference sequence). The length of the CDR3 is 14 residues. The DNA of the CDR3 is TGTGCCAGTAGTACCCCCGCCAGGCTCGATGAGCAGTTCTTC. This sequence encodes CASSTPARLDEQFF.

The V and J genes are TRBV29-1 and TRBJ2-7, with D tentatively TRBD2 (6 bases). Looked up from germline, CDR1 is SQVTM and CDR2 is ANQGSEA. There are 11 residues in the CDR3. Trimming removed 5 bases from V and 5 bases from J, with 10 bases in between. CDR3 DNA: TGCAGCGTTTGGAGGGCGGACGAGCAGTACTTC. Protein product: CSVWRADEQYF.

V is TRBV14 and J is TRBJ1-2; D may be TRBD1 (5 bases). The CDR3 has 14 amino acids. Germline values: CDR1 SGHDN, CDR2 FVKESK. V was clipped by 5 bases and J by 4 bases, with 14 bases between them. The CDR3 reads CASSGTGRSYGYTF. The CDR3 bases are TGTGCCAGCAGCGGAACGGGACGCAGCTATGGCTACACCTTC.

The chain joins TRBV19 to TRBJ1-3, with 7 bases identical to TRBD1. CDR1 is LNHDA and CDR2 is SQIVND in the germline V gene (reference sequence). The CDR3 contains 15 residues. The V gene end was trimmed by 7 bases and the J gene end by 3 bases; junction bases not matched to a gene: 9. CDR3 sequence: CASTRDREFGNTIYF. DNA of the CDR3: TGTGCCAGTACTCGGGACAGAGAATTTGGAAACACCATATATTTT.

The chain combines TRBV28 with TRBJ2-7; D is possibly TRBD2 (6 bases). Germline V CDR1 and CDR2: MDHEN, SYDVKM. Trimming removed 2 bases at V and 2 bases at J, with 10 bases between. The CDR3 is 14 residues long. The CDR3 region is CASSLRAGTYEQYF. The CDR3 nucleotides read TGTGCCAGCAGTTTACGGGCGGGGACCTACGAGCAGTACTTC.

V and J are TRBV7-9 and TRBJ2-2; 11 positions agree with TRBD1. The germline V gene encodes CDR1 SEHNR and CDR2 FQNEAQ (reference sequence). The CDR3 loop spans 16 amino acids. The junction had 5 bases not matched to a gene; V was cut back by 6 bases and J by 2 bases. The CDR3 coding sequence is TGTGCCAGCAGTGGACAGGGGGCGCTCAACACCGGGGAGCTGTTTTTT. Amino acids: CASSGQGALNTGELFF. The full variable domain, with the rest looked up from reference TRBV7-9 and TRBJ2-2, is DTGVSQNPRHKITKRGQNVTFRCDPISEHNRLYWYRQTLGQGPEFLTYFQNEAQLEKSRLLSDRFSAERPKGSFSTLEIQRTEQGDSAMYLCASSGQGALNTGELFFGEGSRLTVL.

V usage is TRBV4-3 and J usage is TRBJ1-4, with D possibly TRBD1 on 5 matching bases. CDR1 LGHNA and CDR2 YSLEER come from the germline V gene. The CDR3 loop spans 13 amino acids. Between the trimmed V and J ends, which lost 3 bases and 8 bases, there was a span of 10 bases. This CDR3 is CASSHPGGEKLFF. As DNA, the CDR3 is TGCGCCAGCAGCCACCCCGGGGGGGAAAAACTGTTTTTT.

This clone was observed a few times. CDR3 nucleotides: TGTGCCAGCAGCTTAATGGGACAGGGCTATAATTCACCCCTCCACTTT. Translation: CASSLMGQGYNSPLHF. The chain uses TRBV5-6 and TRBJ1-6, with 9 bases matching TRBD1. From germline, CDR1 is SGHDT and CDR2 YYEEEE. Germline trimming cut 2 bases from V and 3 bases from J; bases unmatched to any gene: 3. This CDR3 is built from 16 residues.

For the CDR3, the DNA is TGCAGCGGCCGGGGGGCCTTAGAGACCCAGTACTTC. Translated, it gives CSGRGALETQYF. The rearrangement uses TRBV29-1 and TRBJ2-5; D may be TRBD2 (7 bases). This CDR3 is 12 amino acids long. V lost 7 bases to trimming and J lost 4 bases, with 13 bases between them. Germline assignment: CDR1 SQVTM and CDR2 ANQGSEA.